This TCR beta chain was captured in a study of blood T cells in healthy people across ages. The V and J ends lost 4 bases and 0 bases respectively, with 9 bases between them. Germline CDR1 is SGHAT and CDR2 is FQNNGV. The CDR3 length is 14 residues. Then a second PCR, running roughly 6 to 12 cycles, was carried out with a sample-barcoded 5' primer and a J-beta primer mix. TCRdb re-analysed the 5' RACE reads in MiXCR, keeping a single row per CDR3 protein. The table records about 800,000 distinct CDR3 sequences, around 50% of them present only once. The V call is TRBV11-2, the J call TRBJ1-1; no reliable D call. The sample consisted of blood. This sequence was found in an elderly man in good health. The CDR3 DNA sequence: TGTGCCAGCAGCTACGGAGGACTGAACACTGAAGCTTTCTTT. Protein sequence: CASSYGGLNTEAFF.